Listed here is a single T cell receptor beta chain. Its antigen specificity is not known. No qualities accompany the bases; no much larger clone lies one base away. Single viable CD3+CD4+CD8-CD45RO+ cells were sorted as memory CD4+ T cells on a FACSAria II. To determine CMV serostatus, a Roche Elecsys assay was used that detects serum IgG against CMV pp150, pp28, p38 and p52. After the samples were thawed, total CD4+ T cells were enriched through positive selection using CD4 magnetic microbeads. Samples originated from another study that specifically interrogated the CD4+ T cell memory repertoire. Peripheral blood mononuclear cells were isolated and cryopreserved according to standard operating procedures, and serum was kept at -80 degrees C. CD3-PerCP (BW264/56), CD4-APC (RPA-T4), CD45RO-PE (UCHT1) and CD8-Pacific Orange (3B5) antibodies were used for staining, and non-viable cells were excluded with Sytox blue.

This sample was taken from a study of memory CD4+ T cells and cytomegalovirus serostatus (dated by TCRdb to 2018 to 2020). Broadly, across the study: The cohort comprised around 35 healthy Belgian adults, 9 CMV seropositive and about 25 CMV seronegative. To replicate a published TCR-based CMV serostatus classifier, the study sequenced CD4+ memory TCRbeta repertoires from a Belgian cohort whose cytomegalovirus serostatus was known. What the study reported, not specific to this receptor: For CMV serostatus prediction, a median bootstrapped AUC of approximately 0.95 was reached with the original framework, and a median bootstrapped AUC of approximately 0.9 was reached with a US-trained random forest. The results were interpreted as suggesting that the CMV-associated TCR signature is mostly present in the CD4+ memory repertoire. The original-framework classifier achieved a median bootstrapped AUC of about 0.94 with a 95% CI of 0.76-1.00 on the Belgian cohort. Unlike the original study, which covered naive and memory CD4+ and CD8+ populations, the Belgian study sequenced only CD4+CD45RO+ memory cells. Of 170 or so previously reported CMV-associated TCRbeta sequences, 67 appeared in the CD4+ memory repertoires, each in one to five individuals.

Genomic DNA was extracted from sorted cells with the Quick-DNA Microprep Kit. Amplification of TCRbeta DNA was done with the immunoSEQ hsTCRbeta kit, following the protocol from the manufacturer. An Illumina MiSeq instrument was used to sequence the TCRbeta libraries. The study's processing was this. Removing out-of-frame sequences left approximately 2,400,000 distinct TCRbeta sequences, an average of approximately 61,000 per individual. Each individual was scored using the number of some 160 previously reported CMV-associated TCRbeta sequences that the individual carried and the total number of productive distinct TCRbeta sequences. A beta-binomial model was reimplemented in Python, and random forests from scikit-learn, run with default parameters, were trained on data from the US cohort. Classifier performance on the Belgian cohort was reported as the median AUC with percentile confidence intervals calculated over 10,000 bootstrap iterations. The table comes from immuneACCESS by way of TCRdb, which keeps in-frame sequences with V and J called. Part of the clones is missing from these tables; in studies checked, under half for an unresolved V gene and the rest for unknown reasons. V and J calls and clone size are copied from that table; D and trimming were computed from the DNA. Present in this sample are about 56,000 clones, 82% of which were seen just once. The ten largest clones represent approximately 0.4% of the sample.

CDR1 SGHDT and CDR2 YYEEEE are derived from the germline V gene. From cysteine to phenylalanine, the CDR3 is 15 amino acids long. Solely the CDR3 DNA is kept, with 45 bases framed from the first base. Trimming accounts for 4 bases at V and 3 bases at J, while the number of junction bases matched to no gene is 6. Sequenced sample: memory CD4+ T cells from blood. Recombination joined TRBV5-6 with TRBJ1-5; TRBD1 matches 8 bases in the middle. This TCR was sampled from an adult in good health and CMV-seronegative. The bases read TGTGCCAGCAGCCGGGGACAGGCATCCAATCAGCCCCAGCATTTT. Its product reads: CASSRGQASNQPQHF.